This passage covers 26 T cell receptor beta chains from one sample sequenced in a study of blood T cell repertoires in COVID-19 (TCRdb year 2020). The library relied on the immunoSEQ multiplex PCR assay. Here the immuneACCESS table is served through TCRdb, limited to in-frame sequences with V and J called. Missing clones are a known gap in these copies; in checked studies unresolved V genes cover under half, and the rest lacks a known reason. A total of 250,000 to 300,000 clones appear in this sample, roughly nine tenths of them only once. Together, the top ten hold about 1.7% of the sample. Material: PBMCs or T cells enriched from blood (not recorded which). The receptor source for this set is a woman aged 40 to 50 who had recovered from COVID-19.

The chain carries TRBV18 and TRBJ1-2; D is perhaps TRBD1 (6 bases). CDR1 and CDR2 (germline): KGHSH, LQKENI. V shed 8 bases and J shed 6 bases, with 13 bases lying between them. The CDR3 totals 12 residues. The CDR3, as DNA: TGTGCCAGCCAGCCAGGGGTAAATGGCTACACCTTC. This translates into CASQPGVNGYTF.

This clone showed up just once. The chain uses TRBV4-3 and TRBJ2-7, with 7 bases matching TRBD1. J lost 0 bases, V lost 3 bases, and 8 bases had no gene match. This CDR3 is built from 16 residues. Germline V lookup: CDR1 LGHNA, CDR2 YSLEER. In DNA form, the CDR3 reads TGCGCCAGCAGCCAGGTCGCGACAGGGAGCTCCTACGAGCAGTACTTC. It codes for CASSQVATGSSYEQYF.

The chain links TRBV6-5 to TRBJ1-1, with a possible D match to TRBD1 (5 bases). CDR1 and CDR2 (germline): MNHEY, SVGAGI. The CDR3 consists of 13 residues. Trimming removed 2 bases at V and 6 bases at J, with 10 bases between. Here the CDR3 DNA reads TGTGCCAGCAGTTACCAGGGTCCGGCTGAAGCTTTCTTT. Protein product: CASSYQGPAEAFF.

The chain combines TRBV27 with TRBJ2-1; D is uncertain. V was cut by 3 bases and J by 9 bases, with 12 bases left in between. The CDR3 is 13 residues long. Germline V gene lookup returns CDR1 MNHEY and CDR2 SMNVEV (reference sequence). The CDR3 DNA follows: TGTGCCAGCAGTTTCCAGGCCTTGGGTGAGCAGTTCTTC. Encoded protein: CASSFQALGEQFF.

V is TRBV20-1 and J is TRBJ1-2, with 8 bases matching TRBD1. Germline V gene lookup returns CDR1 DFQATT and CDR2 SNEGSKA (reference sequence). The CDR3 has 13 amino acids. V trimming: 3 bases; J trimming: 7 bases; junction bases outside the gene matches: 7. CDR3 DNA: TGCAGTGCTAGTTACCAGGGGGCCGCTGGCTACACCTTC. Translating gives CSASYQGAAGYTF.

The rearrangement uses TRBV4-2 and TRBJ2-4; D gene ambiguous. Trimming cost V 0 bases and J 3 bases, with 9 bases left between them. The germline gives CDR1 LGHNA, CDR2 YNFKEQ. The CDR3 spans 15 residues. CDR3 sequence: CASSQDQVVKNIQYF. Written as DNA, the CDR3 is TGTGCCAGCAGCCAAGATCAGGTAGTCAAAAACATTCAGTACTTC.

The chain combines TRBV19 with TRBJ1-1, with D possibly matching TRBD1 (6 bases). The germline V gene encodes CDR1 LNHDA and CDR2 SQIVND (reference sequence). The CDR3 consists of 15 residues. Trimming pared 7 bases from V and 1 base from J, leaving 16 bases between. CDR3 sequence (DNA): TGTGCCAGTATCAAGACAGGTATAGGGAACACTGAAGCTTTCTTT. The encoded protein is CASIKTGIGNTEAFF. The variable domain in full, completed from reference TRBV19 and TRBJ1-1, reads DGGITQSPKYLFRKEGQNVTLSCEQNLNHDAMYWYRQDPGQGLRLIYYSQIVNDFQKGDIAEGYSVSREKKESFPLTVTSAQKNPTAFYLCASIKTGIGNTEAFFGQGTRLTVV.

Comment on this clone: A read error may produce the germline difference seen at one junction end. The CDR3 DNA reads TGCGCGAATGAGACAGGGGACAAGGCCAACGTCCTGACTTTC. Its protein product is CANETGDKANVLTF. V usage is TRBV5-5 and J usage is TRBJ2-6; 8 positions match TRBD1. This CDR3 is built from 14 residues. CDR1 SGHKS and CDR2 YYEKEE come from the germline V gene (reference sequence). Full variable domain (rest looked up from reference TRBV5-5 and TRBJ2-6): DAGVTQSPTHLIKTRGQQVTLRCSPISGHKSVSWYQQVLGQGPQFIFQYYEKEERGRGNFPDRFSARQFPNYSSELNVNALLLGDSALYLCANETGDKANVLTFGAGSRLTVL.

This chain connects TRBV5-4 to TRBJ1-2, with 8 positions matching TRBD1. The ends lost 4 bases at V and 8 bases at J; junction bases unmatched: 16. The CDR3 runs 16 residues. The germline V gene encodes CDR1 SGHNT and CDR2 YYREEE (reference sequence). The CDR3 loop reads CASSATPGQALGGYTF. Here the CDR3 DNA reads TGTGCCAGCAGCGCGACTCCGGGACAGGCTCTCGGGGGCTACACCTTC.

As DNA, the CDR3 is TGTGCCAGCAGCCAAGGGCCAGGATACTCTGGAAACACCATATATTTT. This codes for CASSQGPGYSGNTIYF. The V call is TRBV3-1 (or the pseudogene TRBV3-2), the J call TRBJ1-3; D call uncertain. V was trimmed by 1 base and J by 0 bases, leaving 10 bases between them. The CDR3 runs 16 residues. CDR1 is LGHDT, CDR2 YNNKEL, per germline (reference sequence).

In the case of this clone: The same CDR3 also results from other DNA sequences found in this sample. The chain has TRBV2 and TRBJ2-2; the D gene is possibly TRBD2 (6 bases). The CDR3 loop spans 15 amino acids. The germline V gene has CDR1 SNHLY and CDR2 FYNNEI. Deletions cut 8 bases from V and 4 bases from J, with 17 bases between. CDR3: CASSQRGGPTGELFF. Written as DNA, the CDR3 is TGTGCCAGCTCGCAAAGGGGAGGACCCACCGGGGAGCTGTTTTTT.

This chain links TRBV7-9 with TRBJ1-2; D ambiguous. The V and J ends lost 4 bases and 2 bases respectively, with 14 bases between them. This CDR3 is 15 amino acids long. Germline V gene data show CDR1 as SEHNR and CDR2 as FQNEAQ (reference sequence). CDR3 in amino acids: CASSSRTVLNYGYTF. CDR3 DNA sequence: TGTGCCAGCAGCTCCCGAACAGTCCTCAACTATGGCTACACCTTC.

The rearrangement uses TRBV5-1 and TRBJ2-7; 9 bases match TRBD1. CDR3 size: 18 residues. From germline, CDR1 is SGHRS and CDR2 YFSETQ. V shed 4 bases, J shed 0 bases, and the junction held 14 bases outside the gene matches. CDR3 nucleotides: TGCGCCAGCAGCAGACAACCACCGGGACAGGGTTACTCCTACGAGCAGTACTTC. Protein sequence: CASSRQPPGQGYSYEQYF. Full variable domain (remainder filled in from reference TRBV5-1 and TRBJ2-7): KAGVTQTPRYLIKTRGQQVTLSCSPISGHRSVSWYQQTPGQGLQFLFEYFSETQRNKGNFPGRFSGRQFSNSRSEMNVSTLELGDSALYLCASSRQPPGQGYSYEQYFGPGTRLTVT.

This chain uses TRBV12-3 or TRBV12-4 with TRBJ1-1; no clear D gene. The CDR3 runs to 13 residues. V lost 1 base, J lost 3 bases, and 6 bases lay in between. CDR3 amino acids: CASSLGSYTEAFF. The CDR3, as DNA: TGTGCCAGCAGTTTAGGCAGTTACACTGAAGCTTTCTTT.

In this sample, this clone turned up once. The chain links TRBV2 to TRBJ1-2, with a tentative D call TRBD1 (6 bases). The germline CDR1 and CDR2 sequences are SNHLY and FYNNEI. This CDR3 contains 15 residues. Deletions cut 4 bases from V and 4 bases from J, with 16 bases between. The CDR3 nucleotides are TGTGCCAGCAGTGCCGACAGGCCTCTGATCTATGGCTACACCTTC. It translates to CASSADRPLIYGYTF.

The CDR3 sequence: CASSLAPPGNYQPQHF. CDR3 coding DNA: TGTGCCAGCAGCTTAGCGCCCCCGGGGAATTATCAGCCCCAGCATTTT. The chain combines TRBV7-8 with TRBJ1-5; no clear D. Germline V gene lookup returns CDR1 SGHVS and CDR2 FQNEAQ. Trimming stripped 0 bases from V and 5 bases from J, with 14 bases between. This CDR3 is 16 amino acids long.

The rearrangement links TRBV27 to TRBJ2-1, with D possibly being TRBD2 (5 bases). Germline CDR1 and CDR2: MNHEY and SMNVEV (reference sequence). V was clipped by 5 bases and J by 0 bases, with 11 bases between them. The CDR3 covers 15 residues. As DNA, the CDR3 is TGTGCCAGCAGTCCTACTAGAACCTCCTACAATGAGCAGTTCTTC. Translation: CASSPTRTSYNEQFF.

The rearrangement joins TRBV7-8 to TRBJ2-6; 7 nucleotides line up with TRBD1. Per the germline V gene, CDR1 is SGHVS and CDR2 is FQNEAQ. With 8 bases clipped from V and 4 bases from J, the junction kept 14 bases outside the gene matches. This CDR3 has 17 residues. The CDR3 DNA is TGTGCCAGCGAGCCCCGGGACAGTCTTAGGGGGGCCAACGTCCTGACTTTC. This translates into CASEPRDSLRGANVLTF.

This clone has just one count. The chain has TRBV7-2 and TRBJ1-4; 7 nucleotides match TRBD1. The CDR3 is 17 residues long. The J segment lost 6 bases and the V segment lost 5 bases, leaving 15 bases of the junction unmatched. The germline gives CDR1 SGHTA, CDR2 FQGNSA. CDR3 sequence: CASSASGTDRYYEKLFF. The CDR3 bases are TGTGCCAGCAGCGCCTCCGGGACAGATCGCTATTATGAAAAACTGTTTTTT.

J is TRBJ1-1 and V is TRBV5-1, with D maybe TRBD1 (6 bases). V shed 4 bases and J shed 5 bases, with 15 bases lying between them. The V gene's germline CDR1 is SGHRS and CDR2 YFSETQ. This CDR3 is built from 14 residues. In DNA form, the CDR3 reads TGCGCCAGCAGCATACAGGGTGGAAGGACTGAAGCTTTCTTT. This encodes CASSIQGGRTEAFF.

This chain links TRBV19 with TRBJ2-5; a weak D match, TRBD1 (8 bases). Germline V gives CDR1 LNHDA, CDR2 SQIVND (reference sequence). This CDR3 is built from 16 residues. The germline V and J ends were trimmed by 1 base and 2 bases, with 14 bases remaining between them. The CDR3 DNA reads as TGTGCCAGTAGTATAGGTACAGGGGGGGGTCAAGAGACCCAGTACTTC. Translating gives CASSIGTGGGQETQYF.

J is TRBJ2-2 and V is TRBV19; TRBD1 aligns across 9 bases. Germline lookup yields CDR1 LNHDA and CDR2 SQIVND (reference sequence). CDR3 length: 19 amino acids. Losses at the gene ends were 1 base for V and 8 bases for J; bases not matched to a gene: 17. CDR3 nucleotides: TGTGCCAGTAGTATAGGGCGCGTGGAACAGGGGGCGTCGATGGGGGAGCTGTTTTTT. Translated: CASSIGRVEQGASMGELFF.

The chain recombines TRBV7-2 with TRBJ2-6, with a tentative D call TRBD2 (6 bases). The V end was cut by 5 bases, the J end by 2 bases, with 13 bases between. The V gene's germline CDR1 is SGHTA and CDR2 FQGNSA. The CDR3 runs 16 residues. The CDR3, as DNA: TGTGCCAGCAGCCCCCAGAGGGAGGCTGGGGCCAACGTCCTGACTTTC. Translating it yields CASSPQREAGANVLTF. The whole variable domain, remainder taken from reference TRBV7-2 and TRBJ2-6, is GAGVSQSPSNKVTEKGKDVELRCDPISGHTALYWYRQSLGQGLEFLIYFQGNSAPDKSGLPSDRFSAERTGGSVSTLTIQRTQQEDSAVYLCASSPQREAGANVLTFGAGSRLTVL.

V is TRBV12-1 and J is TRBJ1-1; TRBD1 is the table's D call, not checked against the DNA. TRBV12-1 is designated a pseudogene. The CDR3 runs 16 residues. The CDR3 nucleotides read TGTGCCAGCAGCTTTGGGGCCCATTGTCCGAACACTGAAGCTTTCTTT. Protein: CASSFGAHCPNTEAFF.

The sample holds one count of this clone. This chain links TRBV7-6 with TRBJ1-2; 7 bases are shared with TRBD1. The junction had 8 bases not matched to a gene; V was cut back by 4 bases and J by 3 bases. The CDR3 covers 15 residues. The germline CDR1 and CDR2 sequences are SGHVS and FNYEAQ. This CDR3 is CASSYNARGDYGYTF. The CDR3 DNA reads TGTGCCAGCAGCTACAACGCCAGGGGGGACTATGGCTACACCTTC.

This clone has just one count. For the CDR3, the DNA is TGTGCCAGCAAGGACAGCAATAATGAAAAACTGTTTTTT. Its protein is CASKDSNNEKLFF. The rearrangement links TRBV27 to TRBJ1-4; TRBD1 might be the D (6 bases). The CDR3 is 13 amino acids. V lost 7 bases to trimming and J lost 4 bases, with 10 bases between them. Germline CDR1 reads MNHEY; CDR2 reads SMNVEV (reference sequence).